This TCR beta chain was captured by sequencing in a study of OX40 agonist ivuxolimab in advanced cancers. Study-wide results and limits: At 0.1-3.0 mg/kg, partial responders had clonal expansion among the lowest observed. Clonal expansion from baseline to week 6 occurred in both CD4+ and CD8+ T cells.

Only in-frame clones appear in the TCRdb table, and some are missing; sequencing was by immunoSEQ multiplex PCR. This repertoire shows about 80,000 clones, roughly 91% found once; its top ten account for roughly 0.33%. The cohort excluded patients with autoimmune disease history or systemic immunosuppression. Comment on this clone: Its antigen remains unidentified.

Deletions cut 3 bases from V and 4 bases from J, with 15 bases between. The CDR3 is 15 residues long. In germline, CDR1 is MNHEY, CDR2 SMNVEV (reference sequence). This chain uses TRBV27 with TRBJ1-2; tentatively, D is TRBD1 (5 bases). The starting material was CD4+ or CD8+ T cells sorted from blood, obtained in a trial of the OX40 agonist ivuxolimab. The clonotype comes from an adult with an advanced solid tumor such as melanoma, head and neck, liver or kidney cancer. The DNA of the CDR3 is TGTGCCAGCAGTTTTAAGGGGTTGTTTTCCTATGGCTACACCTTC. Its protein is CASSFKGLFSYGYTF.